A single sample is the source of the 2 T cell receptor beta chains below, sequenced in a study of shared clonotypes between healthy human individuals. Assay: immunoSEQ multiplex PCR; the TCRdb copy retains only in-frame clones and omits some. Here the sample spans about 960,000 clones, over 60% being singletons. The sequenced sample consisted of memory CD4+ T cells sorted from blood. Subset in this sample: CD45RA-negative fraction. Source of these receptors: a man aged 18 to 29 in good health.

The chain couples TRBV30 to TRBJ1-3; D is ambiguous. This CDR3 contains 14 residues. Germline lookup yields CDR1 GTSNPN and CDR2 SVGIG (reference sequence). Trimming left V 1 base short and J 0 bases short, with 7 bases between. Here the CDR3 reads CAWSEDNSGNTIYF. The CDR3 coding sequence is TGTGCCTGGAGTGAAGACAACTCTGGAAACACCATATATTTT.

Details on this clone: Other DNA sequences in this sample translate to the same CDR3. The chain has TRBV5-1 and TRBJ2-3; D might be TRBD1 or TRBD2, each matching 5 bases. Germline V gene sequence: CDR1 SGHRS, CDR2 YFSETQ. The CDR3 length is 15 residues. V was shortened by 0 bases and J by 0 bases, with 8 bases between the two germline ends. This CDR3 is CASSLGGASTDTQYF. The DNA of the CDR3 is TGCGCCAGCAGCTTGGGAGGGGCGAGCACAGATACGCAGTATTTT.